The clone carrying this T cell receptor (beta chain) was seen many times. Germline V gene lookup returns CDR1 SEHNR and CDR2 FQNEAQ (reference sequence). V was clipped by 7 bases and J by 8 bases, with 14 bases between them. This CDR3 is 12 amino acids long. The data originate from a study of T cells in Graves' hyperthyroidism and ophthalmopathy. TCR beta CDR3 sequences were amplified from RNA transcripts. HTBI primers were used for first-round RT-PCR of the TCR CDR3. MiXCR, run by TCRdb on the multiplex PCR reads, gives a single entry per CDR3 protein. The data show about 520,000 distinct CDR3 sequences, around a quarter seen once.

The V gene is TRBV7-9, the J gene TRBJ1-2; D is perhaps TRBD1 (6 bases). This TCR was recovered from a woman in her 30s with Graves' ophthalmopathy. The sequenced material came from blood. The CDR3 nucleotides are TGTGCCAGCATAACAGGGTCTGGAGGCTACACCTTC. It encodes CASITGSGGYTF.